This TCR beta chain was recovered during a study of vaccination and CD4 T cells after COVID-19. Study results and caveats: Rising from around 20 to 38, the median of SARS-CoV-2-reactive clonotypes did not change significantly.

Cultured CD4+ T cells had their DNA profiled by the Oncomine TCR Beta short-read assay. MiXCR was run by TCRdb on the PCR reads, yielding one entry per CDR3 protein. The data hold about 12,000 distinct CDR3 sequences, with roughly 64% observed a single time. The ends lost 3 bases at V and 0 bases at J; junction bases unmatched: 6. Germline V gene lookup returns CDR1 GTSNPN and CDR2 SVGIG (reference sequence). The CDR3 is made up of 15 amino acids. Turning to this clonotype: The antigen remains unidentified.

Treatment defined: roughly 10-day PBMC culture with coronavirus spike peptide pools or control peptides (ViraFEST assay). At days 3 and 7, half the medium was exchanged for fresh IL-2 medium. The chain uses TRBV30 and TRBJ1-2; TRBD1 aligns across 8 bases. This receptor was obtained from a human donor who had recovered from COVID-19. The sample was CD4+ T cells from blood, cultured in vitro. The CDR3 coding sequence is TGTGCCTGGAGCCCAGGGGGCCAAGCTAACTATGGCTACACCTTC. Amino acids: CAWSPGGQANYGYTF.